This T cell receptor (beta chain) was documented in a study of cytomegalovirus exposure and HLA in healthy donors. Study-wide findings and caveats: Most subjects had HLA-A and HLA-B alleles reportedly predicted accurately by TCR beta sequences.

13 Jbeta primers and 60 Vbeta primers were used for the PCR. TCRdb's table, derived via immunoSEQ multiplex PCR, lists solely in-frame clones and lacks some. Of tens of thousands of clones listed, about 77% are singletons. With regard to this clone: Its antigen is undetermined.

The CDR3 has 14 amino acids. Per germline, CDR1 LNHDA and CDR2 SQIVND (reference sequence). V lost 3 bases to trimming and J lost 0 bases, with 9 bases between them. The chain recombines TRBV19 with TRBJ2-7; D ambiguous. The clonotype comes from a man in his forties in good health and CMV-seronegative. Sequenced material: PBMCs. The CDR3 region is CASSMPHSSYEQYF. The DNA for the CDR3 is TGTGCCAGTAGTATGCCGCACAGCTCCTACGAGCAGTACTTC.